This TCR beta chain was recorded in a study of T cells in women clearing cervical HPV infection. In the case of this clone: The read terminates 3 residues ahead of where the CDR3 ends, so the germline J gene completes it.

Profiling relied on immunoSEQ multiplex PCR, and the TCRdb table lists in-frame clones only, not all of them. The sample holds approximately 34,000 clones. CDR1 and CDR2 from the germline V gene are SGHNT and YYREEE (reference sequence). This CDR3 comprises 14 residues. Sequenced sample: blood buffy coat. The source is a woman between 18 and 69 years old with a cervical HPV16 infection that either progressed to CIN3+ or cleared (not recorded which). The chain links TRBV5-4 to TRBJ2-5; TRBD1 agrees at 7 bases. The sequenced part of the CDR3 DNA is TGTGCCAGCAGTACCGGACAGGAGCCAGATACC. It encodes CASSTGQEPDT. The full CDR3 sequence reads CASSTGQEPDTQYF. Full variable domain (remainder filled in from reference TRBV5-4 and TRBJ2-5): ETGVTQSPTHLIKTRGQQVTLRCSSQSGHNTVSWYQQALGQGPQFIFQYYREEENGRGNFPPRFSGLQFPNYSSELNVNALELDDSALYLCASSTGQEPDTQYFGPGTRLLVL.